These 18 T cell receptor beta chains were all obtained from the same sample, sequenced in a study of T cells after yellow fever vaccination. TCRdb called the 5' RACE reads again in MiXCR, with one record for every CDR3 protein. The repertoire holds 550,000 or so distinct CDR3 sequences, with less than 20% as singletons. Here the sequenced sample was PBMCs, taken 15 days after the yellow fever booster vaccination. These receptors were collected from a man aged 25-45 years who received the YFV17D yellow fever vaccine.

This clonotype was seen more than once but under ten times. This chain connects TRBV5-1 to TRBJ2-2; D is unresolved. V lost 2 bases to trimming and J lost 3 bases, with 17 bases between them. Germline V lookup: CDR1 SGHRS, CDR2 YFSETQ. The CDR3 runs to 17 residues. The CDR3 DNA sequence: TGCGCCAGCAGCTTCGACGCCAAATCAAGTCACACCGGGGAGCTGTTTTTT. Translation: CASSFDAKSSHTGELFF. The full variable domain, with the rest looked up from reference TRBV5-1 and TRBJ2-2, is KAGVTQTPRYLIKTRGQQVTLSCSPISGHRSVSWYQQTPGQGLQFLFEYFSETQRNKGNFPGRFSGRQFSNSRSEMNVSTLELGDSALYLCASSFDAKSSHTGELFFGEGSRLTVL.

This clonotype was picked up a small number of times. The gene calls are TRBV9 and TRBJ2-3; no reliable D call. V was shortened by 2 bases and J by 4 bases, with 11 bases between the two germline ends. This CDR3 is 14 amino acids long. The germline gives CDR1 SGDLS, CDR2 YYNGEE. CDR3 nucleotide sequence: TGTGCCAGCAGCGTTCTTGATTCCTCAGATACGCAGTATTTT. Its protein product is CASSVLDSSDTQYF.

The V call is TRBV5-1, the J call TRBJ2-4; D is possibly TRBD2 (5 bases). Germline V gene data show CDR1 as SGHRS and CDR2 as YFSETQ. This CDR3 comprises 14 residues. Between the trimmed V and J ends, which lost 2 bases and 5 bases, there was a span of 11 bases. CDR3 in DNA: TGCGCCAGCAGCTTCAGCGGACGCGAAAACATTCAGTACTTC. It specifies CASSFSGRENIQYF. Complete variable domain (other parts from reference TRBV5-1 and TRBJ2-4): KAGVTQTPRYLIKTRGQQVTLSCSPISGHRSVSWYQQTPGQGLQFLFEYFSETQRNKGNFPGRFSGRQFSNSRSEMNVSTLELGDSALYLCASSFSGRENIQYFGAGTRLSVL.

This clonotype occurred a few times. At one end the junction does not follow the germline gene, possibly because of a read error. This chain connects TRBV7-7 to TRBJ1-3; D is ambiguous. This CDR3 spans 15 amino acids. Germline V gene lookup returns CDR1 SSHAT and CDR2 FNYEAQ (reference sequence). The CDR3 DNA sequence: TGTGCTAGCAGCTTAGCGAGGACTCCTGGAAACACCATATATTTT. It specifies CASSLARTPGNTIYF.

The chain carries TRBV7-2 and TRBJ1-2; D may be TRBD1 (6 bases). V lost 0 bases and J lost 11, with 19 bases in between. The CDR3 is 15 residues long. Germline V lookup: CDR1 SGHTA, CDR2 FQGNSA. CDR3 nucleotide sequence: TGTGCCAGCAGCTTAGCACACAGGGAGAGAACGGGGTACACCTTC. Its protein product is CASSLAHRERTGYTF.

The CDR3 coding sequence is TGCAGTGCTATGTTTGGTAGAGACAATGAGCAGTTCTTC. Translated: CSAMFGRDNEQFF. The chain couples TRBV20-1 to TRBJ2-1; D uncertain. Germline V CDR1 and CDR2: DFQATT, SNEGSKA (reference sequence). Trimming pared 4 bases from V and 5 bases from J, leaving 12 bases between. The CDR3 contains 13 residues.

The chain carries TRBV11-2 and TRBJ2-3, with 15 bases aligning to TRBD2. The germline gives CDR1 SGHAT, CDR2 FQNNGV. CDR3 size: 18 residues. J lost 6 bases, V lost 3 bases, and 10 bases had no gene match. DNA of the CDR3: TGTGCCAGCAGCTTCCTCAGGACTAGCGGGAGGGCCGGTGATACGCAGTATTTT. Amino acids: CASSFLRTSGRAGDTQYF.

This clonotype was counted between two and nine times. This chain's CDR3 is CASGSGRVNEQFF. For the CDR3, the DNA is TGTGCCAGCGGTAGCGGGAGAGTTAATGAGCAGTTCTTC. V and J are TRBV7-3 and TRBJ2-1, with 9 bases that match TRBD2. After removal of 8 bases from V and 7 bases from J, the junction contained 6 bases not matched to a gene. The CDR3 is 13 amino acids. Germline values: CDR1 SGHTA, CDR2 FQGTGA.

The rearrangement links TRBV7-2 to TRBJ1-1, with no clear D. The CDR3 covers 11 residues. CDR1 SGHTA and CDR2 FQGNSA come from the germline V gene. V was cut by 2 bases and J by 10 bases, with 8 bases left in between. CDR3 in amino acids: CASSLSVTAFF. The CDR3 coding sequence is TGTGCCAGCAGCTTATCAGTTACAGCTTTCTTT.

This clonotype was picked up a small number of times. Here the CDR3 reads CASSQATGAGETQYF. In DNA form, the CDR3 reads TGTGCCAGCAGCCAAGCGACAGGGGCTGGGGAGACCCAGTACTTC. The chain is built from TRBV7-2 and TRBJ2-5; TRBD1 agrees at 8 bases. Germline V gene lookup returns CDR1 SGHTA and CDR2 FQGNSA. This CDR3 contains 15 residues. J lost 5 bases, V lost 5 bases, and 10 bases had no gene match.

This clonotype has just a few counts. This rearrangement joins TRBV15 to TRBJ1-1, with D possibly matching TRBD1 (5 bases). The CDR3 loop spans 13 amino acids. The germline V and J ends were trimmed by 3 bases and 6 bases, with 11 bases remaining between them. Germline CDR1 is LNHNV and CDR2 is YYDKDF (reference sequence). DNA for the CDR3: TGTGCCACCAGCAGGGACATCGACGCTGAAGCTTTCTTT. This encodes CATSRDIDAEAFF.

This clonotype was counted a few times. CDR3: CSARGQSSYEQYF. The CDR3 bases are TGCAGTGCTAGGGGACAGAGCTCCTACGAGCAGTACTTC. This chain links TRBV20-1 with TRBJ2-7; 7 bases map to TRBD1. V lost 3 bases and J lost 0; bases outside the gene matches: 2. The CDR3 extends over 13 amino acids. CDR1 and CDR2 (germline): DFQATT, SNEGSKA (reference sequence).

The CDR3 DNA reads as TGTGCCAGCAGCCAAGCAACTAATGAAAAACTGTTTTTT. As protein: CASSQATNEKLFF. The V and J genes are TRBV4-2 and TRBJ1-4; no firm D call. With 1 base removed from V and 0 bases from J, the gap between germline ends came to 0 bases. This CDR3 has 13 amino acids. Germline V gene lookup returns CDR1 LGHNA and CDR2 YNFKEQ.

On this clonotype: A read error is likely, as this CDR3 ends without the conserved phenylalanine or tryptophan. The DNA is left out, because the CDR3 cannot be placed on it with certainty; the CDR3 is given as TCRdb lists it. The chain uses TRBV21-1 and TRBJ2-7; TRBD1, as called in the table, went unchecked against the DNA. TRBV21-1 represents a pseudogene. The CDR3 sequence runs 8 residues, both termini included. CDR3: CASSSDRP.

This clonotype has just a few counts. CDR3 amino acids: CASSSTFRNEQFF. CDR3 nucleotides: TGTGCCAGCAGCTCCACTTTCCGCAATGAGCAGTTCTTC. V and J are TRBV7-9 and TRBJ2-1; D unclear. The CDR3 length is 13 residues. Trimming cost V 4 bases and J 6 bases, with 10 bases left between them. Germline-derived CDR1 and CDR2 are SEHNR and FQNEAQ (reference sequence).

The chain links TRBV5-1 to TRBJ2-2; 7 nucleotides align to TRBD2. The germline gives CDR1 SGHRS, CDR2 YFSETQ. V was clipped by 2 bases and J by 3 bases; unmatched bases: 7. CDR3 size: 16 residues. The CDR3 spells CASSLPAGPDTGELFF. In DNA, the CDR3 is TGCGCCAGCAGCTTACCAGCGGGGCCCGACACCGGGGAGCTGTTTTTT. Together with reference TRBV5-1 and TRBJ2-2, the CDR3 gives the full variable domain: KAGVTQTPRYLIKTRGQQVTLSCSPISGHRSVSWYQQTPGQGLQFLFEYFSETQRNKGNFPGRFSGRQFSNSRSEMNVSTLELGDSALYLCASSLPAGPDTGELFFGEGSRLTVL.

V is TRBV9 and J is TRBJ2-3; D call uncertain. The CDR3 sequence is 14 residues long. Trimming cost V 1 base and J 0 bases, with 6 bases left between them. CDR1 SGDLS and CDR2 YYNGEE come from the germline V gene. The CDR3 DNA reads as TGTGCCAGCAGCGTATTAGCCAGCACAGATACGCAGTATTTT. This translates into CASSVLASTDTQYF.

The DNA of the CDR3 is TGTGCCAGCAGCTTGGGACCCCAGGACTACGAGCAGTACTTC. Protein: CASSLGPQDYEQYF. This rearrangement joins TRBV3-1 to TRBJ2-7; D may match TRBD1 or TRBD2 (5 bases each). V lost 5 bases, J lost 3 bases, and 14 bases lay in between. The CDR3 is 14 residues long. Germline loops: CDR1 LGHDT, CDR2 YNNKEL (reference sequence).